These 16 T cell receptor beta chains were sequenced from one sample in a study of T cells in Graves' hyperthyroidism and ophthalmopathy. Regions amplified from RNA transcripts were the TCR beta CDR3 regions. The TCR CDR3 was amplified in a first-round RT-PCR using the HTBI primer set. TCRdb recomputed calls from the multiplex PCR reads with MiXCR, one row per CDR3 protein. The sample carries some 98,000 distinct CDR3 sequences, roughly 40% recorded once. Material for sequencing was peripheral blood or thyroid tissue (not recorded which). The source is a woman in her 30s with Graves' hyperthyroidism.

This clonotype was detected many times. CDR3 nucleotides: TGTGCCAGCAGCCAGGGATTAAGCGGGATCGGATACGAGCAGTACTTC. As protein: CASSQGLSGIGYEQYF. The rearrangement uses TRBV3-1 and TRBJ2-7; 7 positions agree with TRBD2. V was pared by 3 bases and J by 4 bases, with 12 bases of the junction left unmatched. CDR1 and CDR2 (germline): LGHDT, YNNKEL (reference sequence). The CDR3 has 16 amino acids.

This clonotype came up many times. The V call is TRBV5-1, the J call TRBJ1-2; weak D call: TRBD1 (6 bases). The CDR3 is 13 amino acids. V was shortened by 4 bases and J by 5 bases, with 12 bases between the two germline ends. Germline V gene sequence: CDR1 SGHRS, CDR2 YFSETQ. CDR3 nucleotides: TGCGCCAGCAGCCCGGTACAGGGATATGGCTACACCTTC. Its translation is CASSPVQGYGYTF. Full variable domain (outside the CDR3, taken from reference TRBV5-1 and TRBJ1-2): KAGVTQTPRYLIKTRGQQVTLSCSPISGHRSVSWYQQTPGQGLQFLFEYFSETQRNKGNFPGRFSGRQFSNSRSEMNVSTLELGDSALYLCASSPVQGYGYTFGSGTRLTVV.

The genes are TRBV15 and TRBJ2-7, with TRBD1 identical over 7 bases. Trimming at V came to 5 bases and at J to 2 bases, leaving 9 bases not matched to a gene. Germline CDR1 is LNHNV and CDR2 is YYDKDF (reference sequence). CDR3 length: 15 residues. The CDR3 region is CATSVGRDRPYEQYF. In DNA, the CDR3 is TGTGCCACCAGCGTCGGACGGGACAGACCCTACGAGCAGTACTTC.

This clonotype was observed at least ten times. The chain uses TRBV15 and TRBJ1-2; 9 nucleotides match TRBD1. The trim removed 1 base at V and 6 bases at J, leaving 6 bases unmatched. In germline, CDR1 is LNHNV, CDR2 YYDKDF (reference sequence). This CDR3 has 15 amino acids. The CDR3 loop reads CATSRGGQGSHGYTF. As DNA, the CDR3 is TGTGCCACCAGCAGAGGGGGACAGGGTAGTCATGGCTACACCTTC.

At least ten counts were recorded for this clonotype. The genes are TRBV7-9 and TRBJ2-7; D is unclear. Germline CDR1 is SEHNR and CDR2 is FQNEAQ (reference sequence). V lost 4 bases and J lost 3, with 4 bases in between. The CDR3 extends over 11 amino acids. CDR3 region: CASSYHYEQYF. CDR3 nucleotide sequence: TGTGCCAGCAGCTACCACTACGAGCAGTACTTC.

Concerning this clonotype itself: The junction and the germline gene differ at one end; a read error may be behind it. The J gene is TRBJ2-7, the V gene TRBV7-2, with 7 nucleotides matching TRBD1. The CDR3 covers 14 residues. Per germline, CDR1 SGHTA and CDR2 FQGNSA. DNA for the CDR3: TGCGCCAGCAGCCAACGGGACAGCCTTTGCGAGCAGTACTTT. Its translation is CASSQRDSLCEQYF.

There are many counts of this clonotype. The germline gene is not matched at one end of the junction; a read error may be the cause. This chain connects TRBV7-7 to TRBJ2-3, with 8 bases that match TRBD1. The CDR3 is 14 amino acids. Germline V gene data show CDR1 as SSHAT and CDR2 as FNYEAQ (reference sequence). The DNA of the CDR3 is TGTGCTAGCAGCCCTACAGGGGGGACAGATACGCAGTATTTT. Its protein is CASSPTGGTDTQYF. Full variable domain (missing parts from reference TRBV7-7 and TRBJ2-3): GAGVSQSPRYKVTKRGQDVTLRCDPISSHATLYWYQQALGQGPEFLTYFNYEAQPDKSGLPSDRFSAERPEGSISTLTIQRTEQRDSAMYRCASSPTGGTDTQYFGPGTRLTVL.

The rearrangement links TRBV7-9 to TRBJ2-7, with D uncertain. V lost 5 bases, J lost 2 bases, and 13 bases lay in between. Germline V gives CDR1 SEHNR, CDR2 FQNEAQ (reference sequence). The CDR3 is 14 amino acids. The CDR3 here is CASSAFVTTYEQYF. CDR3 in DNA: TGTGCCAGCAGCGCCTTTGTGACAACCTACGAGCAGTACTTC.

With respect to this clonotype: Given the absence of the conserved phenylalanine or tryptophan at the CDR3 end, a read error is likely. The rearrangement uses TRBV7-9 and TRBJ1-4, with 8 bases matching TRBD1. The germline CDR1 and CDR2 sequences are SEHNR and FQNEAQ (reference sequence). The CDR3 totals 15 residues. In DNA, the CDR3 is TGTGCCAGCTCGACCTGGACAGGGACTAATGAAAAGCTGTTTTCT. Its translation is CASSTWTGTNEKLFS.

There are many counts of this clonotype. The chain employs TRBV20-1 and TRBJ1-4, with a weak D call TRBD1 (5 bases). CDR3 size: 16 residues. V lost 6 bases to trimming and J lost 3 bases, with 20 bases between them. Germline-derived CDR1 and CDR2 are DFQATT and SNEGSKA (reference sequence). The CDR3 sequence: CSASWGSAFSNEKLFF. CDR3 DNA sequence: TGCAGTGCCTCCTGGGGCTCGGCTTTCTCTAATGAAAAACTGTTTTTT.

This clonotype was counted between two and nine times. This chain uses TRBV7-8 with TRBJ1-5, with TRBD1 matching over 10 bases. The CDR3 length is 19 residues. Germline CDR1 and CDR2: SGHVS and FQNEAQ. J lost 3 bases, V lost 5 bases, and 16 bases had no gene match. The CDR3, as DNA: TGTGCCAGCAGCCAAGATCGAAGACAGGGGGCGCGGGACAATCAGCCCCAGCATTTT. Its translation: CASSQDRRQGARDNQPQHF.

Turning to this clonotype: A read error may explain this, as a much larger clone is one base away. This chain joins TRBV7-6 and TRBJ1-4; D is uncertain. The germline V gene encodes CDR1 SGHVS and CDR2 FNYEAQ. The CDR3 covers 14 residues. CDR3 residues: CASSQVIFFERLFF. CDR3 bases: TGCGCCAGCAGCCAAGTTATATTTTTTGAAAGACTGTTTTTT.

V and J are TRBV15 and TRBJ1-6, with 10 bases aligning to TRBD1. The CDR3 has 16 residues. Germline CDR1 and CDR2: LNHNV and YYDKDF (reference sequence). The trim removed 3 bases at V and 6 bases at J, leaving 5 bases unmatched. The CDR3 protein is CATSSPRTGGNSPLHF. As DNA, the CDR3 is TGTGCCACCAGCAGTCCTAGGACAGGGGGTAATTCACCCCTCCACTTT. The variable domain in full, completed from reference TRBV15 and TRBJ1-6, reads DAMVIQNPRYQVTQFGKPVTLSCSQTLNHNVMYWYQQKSSQAPKLLFHYYDKDFNNEADTPDNFQSRRPNTSFCFLDIRSPGLGDTAMYLCATSSPRTGGNSPLHFGNGTRLTVT.

About this clonotype itself: Here the CDR3 omits its conserved ending phenylalanine or tryptophan, so a read error is the likely source. No DNA is shown, since the ends of the CDR3 on it are uncertain; the CDR3 is the one TCRdb lists. The V gene is TRBV6-5, the J gene TRBJ1-1. Germline V CDR1 and CDR2: MNHEY, SVGAGI. The CDR3 spans 15 amino acids, including both terminal residues. This chain's CDR3 is CASSESTPRNTEAFL.

This clonotype was picked up many times. The chain links TRBV28 to TRBJ2-5; 9 bases agree with TRBD1. Germline values: CDR1 MDHEN, CDR2 SYDVKM. V lost 5 bases, J lost 6 bases, and 7 bases stayed unmatched. This CDR3 is 14 amino acids long. The CDR3 DNA is TGTGCCAGCAGTATGACAGGGGGGTTGAAGACCCAGTACTTC. It encodes CASSMTGGLKTQYF.

This clonotype was counted at least ten times. The chain uses TRBV28 and TRBJ1-2; D remains ambiguous. In germline, CDR1 is MDHEN, CDR2 SYDVKM. V was cut by 7 bases and J by 7 bases, with 19 bases left in between. The CDR3 has 14 amino acids. The CDR3 sequence: CASTQNLGMGGYTF. The CDR3 DNA reads as TGTGCCAGCACACAGAATTTGGGGATGGGTGGCTACACCTTC.